Listed here are 12 T cell receptor beta chains from one sample, sequenced in a study of regulatory T cells in long-lasting Graves disease. HTBI primers from iRepertoire and Arm-PCR of CDR3 regions yielded the TCR beta libraries. TCRdb reanalysed the multiplex PCR reads using MiXCR and keeps one entry per CDR3 protein. The sample carries around 400,000 distinct CDR3 sequences, around a fifth recorded once. Described time point: persistent/refractory GD, antithyroid drugs over 5 years with positive TRAb. There was RNA extracted from PBMCs, and the TCR library was made from it. Sample: peripheral blood mononuclear cells (PBMCs), taken when the disease was refractory, from a patient treated with antithyroid drugs. The receptors here all came from a female donor with Graves disease.

The chain has TRBV19 and TRBJ2-2; TRBD1 is a possible D gene (5 bases). V lost 1 base, J lost 5 bases, and 8 bases lay in between. The CDR3 sequence is 14 residues long. CDR1 is LNHDA and CDR2 is SQIVND in the germline V gene (reference sequence). The CDR3 DNA is TGTGCCAGTAGTATAGGACAGCCTACCGGGGAGCTGTTTTTT. Its translation: CASSIGQPTGELFF.

This clonotype was counted a few times. The chain has TRBV20-1 and TRBJ2-7; 9 bases agree with TRBD1. V shed 3 bases and J 3 bases; nucleotides not matched to a gene: 3. Germline V gene data show CDR1 as DFQATT and CDR2 as SNEGSKA (reference sequence). CDR3 length: 13 residues. The DNA for the CDR3 is TGCAGTGCTAGCGGGACAGGGTTCTACGAGCAGTACTTC. The encoded protein is CSASGTGFYEQYF.

Note on this clonotype: A read error may explain this, as a much larger clone is one base away. In DNA form, the CDR3 reads TGCGCCAGCAGCTTATACCAAGGCCTGGTAGTCACTGAAGCTTTCTTT. Translation gives CASSLYQGLVVTEAFF. This chain connects TRBV5-1 to TRBJ1-1, with no clear D. The CDR3 length is 16 residues. The germline V gene has CDR1 SGHRS and CDR2 YFSETQ. V lost 2 bases, J lost 4 bases, and 18 bases lay in between.

This chain uses TRBV7-3 with TRBJ2-1; D not resolved. The CDR3 is 13 residues long. V lost 8 bases to trimming and J lost 8 bases, with 16 bases between them. Germline V lookup: CDR1 SGHTA, CDR2 FQGTGA. CDR3 nucleotides: TGTGCCAGCGGTATAACCCCGTTCGATGAGCAGTTCTTC. Its protein is CASGITPFDEQFF.

The chain employs TRBV5-1 and TRBJ2-5; TRBD2 aligns across 14 bases. CDR3 length: 17 amino acids. The V and J ends lost 2 bases and 4 bases, in that order; junction bases with no gene match: 7. Germline CDR1 SGHRS, CDR2 YFSETQ. The CDR3 sequence is CASSFTGLAGAGETQYF. DNA for the CDR3: TGCGCCAGCAGCTTTACGGGACTAGCGGGAGCGGGAGAGACCCAGTACTTC.

This chain uses TRBV5-6 with TRBJ2-5, with D possibly being TRBD1 (6 bases). In germline, CDR1 is SGHDT, CDR2 YYEEEE. This CDR3 is built from 14 residues. V shed 2 bases and J shed 1 base, with 9 bases lying between them. CDR3 residues: CASSFRQVQETQYF. The CDR3 DNA is TGTGCCAGCAGCTTCAGACAGGTCCAAGAGACCCAGTACTTC.

Comments on this clonotype: The junction differs from germline at one of its ends, possibly a read error. CDR3 DNA sequence: TGCGCCAGCAGCTTGTCTAGCGGGAGCTCCTACGTGCAGTACTTC. It yields the protein CASSLSSGSSYVQYF. J is TRBJ2-7 and V is TRBV5-1; 10 nucleotides align to TRBD2. This CDR3 is built from 15 residues. CDR1 is SGHRS, CDR2 YFSETQ, per germline.

This clonotype was seen only a few times. This chain connects TRBV28 to TRBJ2-7; TRBD2 matches 8 bases. Germline lookup yields CDR1 MDHEN and CDR2 SYDVKM. The CDR3 is 14 residues long. With 6 bases clipped from V and 7 bases from J, the junction kept 11 bases outside the gene matches. CDR3 DNA sequence: TGTGCCAGCAGCCTTTGGACTAGCTCGCGTGAGCAGTACTTC. Encoded protein: CASSLWTSSREQYF.

This clonotype appeared many times. Sequence at one end of the junction differs from germline and may be a read error. The V call is TRBV7-2, the J call TRBJ1-1, with 9 bases that match TRBD1. The CDR3 is made up of 14 amino acids. Germline CDR1 and CDR2: SGHTA and FQGNSA. CDR3 in DNA: TGTGTCAGCAGCTCAGGACAGGGGTACGCTGAAGCTTTCTTT. Protein sequence: CVSSSGQGYAEAFF.

This clonotype was recorded many times. CDR3 nucleotide sequence: TGTGCCATCAGTAGCGGGAGTCTCTCCTACGAGCAGTACTTC. Amino acid sequence: CAISSGSLSYEQYF. J is TRBJ2-7 and V is TRBV10-3, with 8 bases fitting TRBD2. The germline CDR1 and CDR2 sequences are ENHRY and SYGVKD. V lost 5 bases and J lost 0; bases outside the gene matches: 3. This CDR3 has 14 amino acids.

This clonotype was counted only a few times. Being one base from a much bigger clone, this may be a read error. This chain joins TRBV28 and TRBJ2-7; D gene uncertain. V lost 5 bases and J 0 bases, leaving 5 bases between the germline ends. Germline V gene data show CDR1 as MDHEN and CDR2 as SYDVKM. CDR3 size: 12 residues. Here the CDR3 reads CASSVYSYEQYF. CDR3 in DNA: TGTGCCAGCAGTGTGTACTCCTACGAGCAGTACTTC.

V is TRBV29-1 and J is TRBJ2-7; D not certain. Trimming took 3 bases from V and 5 from J, leaving 11 bases between them. Per germline, CDR1 SQVTM and CDR2 ANQGSEA. The CDR3 covers 12 residues. The CDR3 loop reads CSVDVRGHEQYF. The CDR3 DNA reads TGCAGCGTTGACGTCCGAGGCCACGAGCAGTACTTC.